This entry lists 25 T cell receptor beta chains sequenced from one sample in a study of CD8 T cells in ankylosing spondylitis. Study findings and constraints: Seemingly characteristic of ankylosing spondylitis blood was a TCR beta motif consisting of eight highly homologous variants.

MiXCR was run by TCRdb on the 5' RACE reads, yielding one entry per CDR3 protein. The sample has about 460,000 distinct CDR3 sequences; approximately 5.3% are singletons. Their specific antigens are unknown. Sequencing was done on a sample of blood, either unsorted or a sorted T cell fraction (not recorded which). These receptors came from a male donor with ankylosing spondylitis.

This clonotype was seen repeatedly, ten times or more. The rearrangement joins TRBV2 to TRBJ1-2; no clear D. From germline, CDR1 is SNHLY and CDR2 FYNNEI. This CDR3 is built from 13 residues. V lost 3 bases and J lost 7, with 12 bases in between. Here the CDR3 reads CASSDSSGFGYTF. The CDR3 DNA reads TGTGCCAGCAGTGACTCATCGGGTTTTGGCTACACCTTC.

This clonotype was seen repeatedly, ten times or more. The V and J genes are TRBV7-2 and TRBJ1-1; D uncertain. V lost 4 bases and J 7 bases, leaving 13 bases between the germline ends. Germline loops: CDR1 SGHTA, CDR2 FQGNSA. The length of the CDR3 is 13 residues. The CDR3 loop reads CASSSMEGGEAFF. In DNA form, the CDR3 reads TGTGCCAGCAGCTCTATGGAAGGCGGTGAAGCTTTCTTT.

This clonotype was seen repeatedly, ten times or more. Sequence at one end of the junction differs from germline and may be a read error. The chain combines TRBV29-1 with TRBJ2-5; the match to TRBD1 covers 7 bases. Germline CDR1 is SQVTM and CDR2 is ANQGSEA. The CDR3 has 12 amino acids. CDR3 sequence (DNA): TGCAGCGTTGGACAGGGTCAAGAGTCCCAGTACTTC. The encoded protein is CSVGQGQESQYF. Complete variable domain (other parts from reference TRBV29-1 and TRBJ2-5): SAVISQKPSRDICQRGTSLTIQCQVDSQVTMMFWYRQQPGQSLTLIATANQGSEATYESGFVIDKFPISRPNLTFSTLTVSNMSPEDSSIYLCSVGQGQESQYFGPGTRLLVL.

This clonotype appeared many times. The chain employs TRBV5-1 and TRBJ2-7; 7 bases align to TRBD2. J lost 5 bases, V lost 5 bases, and 16 bases had no gene match. This CDR3 has 16 residues. Germline assignment: CDR1 SGHRS and CDR2 YFSETQ. The DNA of the CDR3 is TGCGCCAGCAGTTCCCTCGCGGGAGCCCAATCTGACGAGCAGTACTTC. Translated, it gives CASSSLAGAQSDEQYF.

This clonotype was picked up many times. The chain couples TRBV20-1 to TRBJ2-7, with D perhaps being TRBD1 or TRBD2 (5 bases each). Germline CDR1 and CDR2: DFQATT and SNEGSKA (reference sequence). V was shortened by 6 bases and J by 3 bases, with 21 bases between the two germline ends. The CDR3 length is 15 residues. The CDR3 reads CSARNPSRGVYEQYF. In nucleotides, the CDR3 is TGCAGTGCCAGGAACCCCTCACGAGGGGTCTACGAGCAGTACTTC.

This clonotype was seen many times. V and J are TRBV20-1 and TRBJ1-2, with D uncertain. Trimming removed 3 bases at V and 5 bases at J, with 16 bases between. This CDR3 has 14 residues. Germline CDR1 is DFQATT and CDR2 is SNEGSKA (reference sequence). The CDR3 sequence is CSASPQLVTYGYTF. The DNA for the CDR3 is TGCAGTGCTAGTCCGCAGTTAGTTACTTATGGCTACACCTTC.

This clonotype was observed many times. The V gene is TRBV28, the J gene TRBJ2-2; 8 bases fit TRBD2. J was trimmed by 5 bases and V by 3 bases; bases with no gene match: 17. The CDR3 runs to 19 residues. Per germline, CDR1 MDHEN and CDR2 SYDVKM. CDR3 nucleotide sequence: TGTGCCAGCAGTTTCTCTTTCGGGTTGCGCGGGAGGTCTACCGGGGAGCTGTTTTTT. This codes for CASSFSFGLRGRSTGELFF.

The genes are TRBV7-8 and TRBJ1-2; no firm D call. This CDR3 contains 16 residues. V gave up 3 bases and J gave up 2 bases, with 16 bases separating them. The germline V gene encodes CDR1 SGHVS and CDR2 FQNEAQ. In nucleotides, the CDR3 is TGTGCCAGCAGCTTGGGAGGTAACGATTGGAACTATGGCTACACCTTC. Translated: CASSLGGNDWNYGYTF. Based on the CDR3 plus reference TRBV7-8 and TRBJ1-2, the full variable domain is GAGVSQSPRYKVAKRGQDVALRCDPISGHVSLFWYQQALGQGPEFLTYFQNEAQLDKSGLPSDRFFAERPEGSVSTLKIQRTQQEDSAVYLCASSLGGNDWNYGYTFGSGTRLTVV.

The table lists this clonotype with many counts. The rearrangement joins TRBV20-1 to TRBJ2-5; 8 bases align to TRBD1. J gave up 5 bases and V 2 bases, and 10 bases lay outside the gene matches. Germline-derived CDR1 and CDR2 are DFQATT and SNEGSKA (reference sequence). This CDR3 has 15 residues. CDR3 loop: CSARQGQGGAETQYF. The CDR3 nucleotides are TGCAGTGCTAGACAAGGACAGGGTGGGGCGGAGACCCAGTACTTC.

This clonotype appeared many times. This chain links TRBV12-3 or TRBV12-4 with TRBJ2-1; the D is unclear. V was trimmed by 4 bases and J by 1 base, leaving 14 bases between them. This CDR3 comprises 16 residues. This CDR3 is CASSSYRAQSYNEQFF. The CDR3 nucleotides are TGTGCCAGCAGTTCATACCGGGCCCAATCCTACAATGAGCAGTTCTTC.

Ten or more counts support this clonotype. The chain has TRBV28 and TRBJ2-1; TRBD1 is a possible D gene (7 bases). Germline CDR1 reads MDHEN; CDR2 reads SYDVKM. V was cut by 5 bases and J by 1 base, with 12 bases left in between. CDR3 size: 15 residues. The CDR3 sequence: CASSPTGRSYNEQFF. In DNA form, the CDR3 reads TGTGCCAGCAGTCCGACAGGGAGGTCCTACAATGAGCAGTTCTTC.

At least ten counts were recorded for this clonotype. The chain has TRBV29-1 and TRBJ2-5; TRBD2 agrees at 12 bases. From germline, CDR1 is SQVTM and CDR2 ANQGSEA. This CDR3 is 16 amino acids long. Losses at the gene ends were 4 bases for V and 1 base for J; bases not matched to a gene: 7. The CDR3 bases are TGCAGCGTTGCGCCACTAGCGGGAGGCATCCAAGAGACCCAGTACTTC. Its translation is CSVAPLAGGIQETQYF.

About this clonotype: A much larger clonotype is one base distant, so this may be a read error. CDR3 protein: CARSLGFGASGRTYNEQFF. Here the CDR3 DNA reads TGTGCCCGCAGTTTAGGATTTGGGGCTAGCGGGAGGACTTACAATGAGCAGTTCTTC. The genes are TRBV12-3 or TRBV12-4 and TRBJ2-1, with TRBD2 matching 11 bases. This CDR3 contains 19 residues.

This clonotype was recorded many times. The gene calls are TRBV27 and TRBJ2-1, with D perhaps TRBD1 (5 bases). Germline V gene lookup returns CDR1 MNHEY and CDR2 SMNVEV (reference sequence). The CDR3 has 16 residues. V was trimmed by 5 bases and J by 2 bases, leaving 16 bases between them. Written as DNA, the CDR3 is TGTGCCAGCAGTATCTGGTCGGCAGGGCCCTACAATGAGCAGTTCTTC. Amino acid sequence: CASSIWSAGPYNEQFF.

This clonotype came up many times. The chain has TRBV29-1 and TRBJ2-7; TRBD1 aligns across 10 bases. Germline CDR1 and CDR2: SQVTM and ANQGSEA. J gave up 4 bases and V 5 bases, and 5 bases lay outside the gene matches. The CDR3 runs 13 residues. The CDR3 DNA follows: TGCAGCGTTTTAAGGACAGGGGGTTACGAGCAGTACTTC. Its translation: CSVLRTGGYEQYF.

This clonotype was counted ten times or more. The chain joins TRBV29-1 to TRBJ2-2, with 13 bases lining up with TRBD2. The germline V gene encodes CDR1 SQVTM and CDR2 ANQGSEA. Trimming removed 4 bases from V and 8 bases from J; junction bases left unmatched: 4. The CDR3 extends over 14 amino acids. CDR3 residues: CSVASGLAGGELFF. CDR3 sequence (DNA): TGCAGCGTTGCTTCGGGACTAGCGGGGGGGGAGCTGTTTTTT.

The CDR3, as DNA: TGCGCCAGCAGCCAGGGACACGGTAGCTCCTACGAGCAGTACTTC. It codes for CASSQGHGSSYEQYF. V is TRBV4-1 and J is TRBJ2-7; D perhaps matches TRBD1 (6 bases). V lost 3 bases and J lost 0, with 12 bases in between. The germline CDR1 and CDR2 sequences are MGHRA and YSYEKL. The CDR3 sequence is 15 residues long.

This rearrangement joins TRBV28 to TRBJ1-1, with a possible D match to TRBD1 (6 bases). This CDR3 comprises 14 residues. Germline V CDR1 and CDR2: MDHEN, SYDVKM. Trimming cost V 6 bases and J 1 base, with 12 bases left between them. Here the CDR3 reads CASRPGDPNTEAFF. CDR3 DNA: TGTGCCAGCAGGCCAGGGGATCCGAACACTGAAGCTTTCTTT. Supplemented by reference TRBV28 and TRBJ1-1, the full variable domain reads DVKVTQSSRYLVKRTGEKVFLECVQDMDHENMFWYRQDPGLGLRLIYFSYDVKMKEKGDIPEGYSVSREKKERFSLILESASTNQTSMYLCASRPGDPNTEAFFGQGTRLTVV.

This clonotype was observed many times. This rearrangement joins TRBV20-1 to TRBJ2-1; 10 bases fit TRBD2. Looked up from germline, CDR1 is DFQATT and CDR2 is SNEGSKA (reference sequence). With 2 bases clipped from V and 4 bases from J, the junction kept 5 bases outside the gene matches. The length of the CDR3 is 15 residues. DNA of the CDR3: TGCAGTGCTAGACAGCTAGCGGGGGTTTACAATGAGCAGTTCTTC. This translates into CSARQLAGVYNEQFF.

This clonotype turned up a few times. The chain has TRBV7-6 and TRBJ2-5; perhaps TRBD2 as D (5 bases). There are 15 residues in the CDR3. Germline V lookup: CDR1 SGHVS, CDR2 FNYEAQ. V was clipped by 5 bases and J by 0 bases, with 13 bases between them. The CDR3 sequence is CASSNRPGDQETQYF. The CDR3 nucleotides read TGTGCCAGCAGCAACCGACCCGGGGACCAAGAGACCCAGTACTTC.

This clonotype was recorded many times. This chain connects TRBV5-1 to TRBJ2-3, with TRBD1 matching 7 bases. Germline V gene data show CDR1 as SGHRS and CDR2 as YFSETQ. This CDR3 comprises 15 residues. The V and J ends lost 3 bases and 2 bases, in that order; junction bases with no gene match: 6. The CDR3 protein is CASSSQTGTTDTQYF. CDR3 coding DNA: TGCGCCAGCAGCTCCCAGACAGGGACCACAGATACGCAGTATTTT.

The rearrangement joins TRBV27 to TRBJ2-3; no firm D call. With 3 bases removed from V and 4 bases from J, the gap between germline ends came to 14 bases. The CDR3 runs to 15 residues. The germline V gene encodes CDR1 MNHEY and CDR2 SMNVEV (reference sequence). CDR3 amino acids: CASSFILRAPDTQYF. The CDR3 DNA is TGTGCCAGCAGTTTTATCCTCCGTGCCCCAGATACGCAGTATTTT.

A note on this clonotype: One end of the junction does not line up with germline, which may come from a read error. The chain combines TRBV3-1 with TRBJ2-7; maybe TRBD2 (5 bases). CDR1 and CDR2 (germline): LGHDT, YNNKEL (reference sequence). This CDR3 has 14 residues. The CDR3 DNA is TGTGCCAGCAGCCAAGTCAGCGGAGACTCCCCTTGTCACTTC. Translated, it gives CASSQVSGDSPCHF.

The V and J genes are TRBV21-1 and TRBJ2-7; TRBD2, as called in the table, went unchecked against the DNA. TRBV21-1 has pseudogene status. The CDR3 is made up of 13 amino acids. As DNA, the CDR3 is TGTGCCAGCATACCGGGACTAGCTCCCGAGCAGTACTTC. It translates to CASIPGLAPEQYF.

This clonotype was recorded a few times. This sequence joins TRBV29-1 and TRBJ2-1; 9 bases fit TRBD2. The germline V gene encodes CDR1 SQVTM and CDR2 ANQGSEA. This CDR3 has 13 amino acids. The junction had 4 bases not matched to a gene; V was cut back by 6 bases and J by 4 bases. The CDR3 loop reads CSVRLAVYNEQFF. CDR3 DNA sequence: TGCAGCGTCCGACTAGCGGTTTACAATGAGCAGTTCTTC.